The 28 T cell receptor beta chains given below trace back to one sample, sequenced in a study of lymphopenia after photon versus proton radiotherapy. Sequencing was performed with immunoSEQ multiplex PCR; in TCRdb, only in-frame clones are kept and a portion is missing. The data contain 20,000 to 30,000 clones, 85% to 90% of them singletons. The sequencing here drew on peripheral blood, taken from a patient treated with photon-based radiotherapy. These receptors were taken from a young man with gastric cancer.

The J gene is TRBJ1-1, the V gene TRBV9, with TRBD1 matching 9 bases. Germline-derived CDR1 and CDR2 are SGDLS and YYNGEE. The CDR3 loop spans 14 amino acids. With V trimmed by 6 bases and J by 5 bases, 8 bases remained unmatched. For the CDR3, the DNA is TGTGCCAGCACTCCGACAGGGGGAGGTACTGAAGCTTTCTTT. This encodes CASTPTGGGTEAFF. The full variable domain, rest sourced from reference TRBV9 and TRBJ1-1, is DSGVTQTPKHLITATGQRVTLRCSPRSGDLSVYWYQQSLDQGLQFLIQYYNGEERAKGNILERFSAQQFPDLHSELNLSSLELGDSALYFCASTPTGGGTEAFFGQGTRLTVV.

The chain joins TRBV6-4 to TRBJ2-1; 11 bases map to TRBD2. Unmatched junction bases numbered 7, after V lost 6 bases and J lost 6 bases. This CDR3 is built from 15 residues. Germline V gene lookup returns CDR1 MRHNA and CDR2 SNTAGT. CDR3 sequence reads: CASSARLAGTNEQFF. The CDR3 DNA follows: TGTGCCAGCAGCGCCCGACTAGCGGGGACCAATGAGCAGTTCTTC.

The rearrangement links TRBV19 to TRBJ2-1; 8 bases agree with TRBD2. From germline, CDR1 is LNHDA and CDR2 SQIVND (reference sequence). CDR3 length: 16 amino acids. The J segment lost 2 bases and the V segment lost 4 bases, leaving 7 bases of the junction unmatched. As DNA, the CDR3 is TGTGCCAGTAGTACTTTAGCGGGGACTCCCTACAATGAGCAGTTCTTC. This encodes CASSTLAGTPYNEQFF.

Only a few counts were recorded for this clone. The identical CDR3 is also encoded by other nucleotide sequences in the sample. The chain couples TRBV5-6 to TRBJ1-3; no firm D call. Germline CDR1 is SGHDT and CDR2 is YYEEEE. The V gene lost 2 bases and the J gene lost 0 bases, with 9 bases spanning the gap. CDR3 length equals 15 residues. DNA of the CDR3: TGTGCCAGCAGCTTTGACGGAGGCTCTGGAAACACCATATATTTT. This sequence encodes CASSFDGGSGNTIYF.

The chain couples TRBV6-6 to TRBJ1-2; D is uncertain. The CDR3 contains 14 residues. Germline-derived CDR1 and CDR2 are MNHNY and SVGAGI (reference sequence). With 8 bases removed from V and 0 bases from J, the gap between germline ends came to 13 bases. CDR3 sequence (DNA): TGTGCCAGCTCTCCTCCGGGAACTAACTATGGCTACACCTTC. Translation: CASSPPGTNYGYTF.

CDR3 sequence reads: CASSSAPTYEQYF. CDR3 coding DNA: TGTGCCAGCAGCTCAGCCCCCACCTACGAGCAGTACTTC. The chain has TRBV5-4 and TRBJ2-7; D gene uncertain. The CDR3 length is 13 residues. V shed 3 bases and J shed 2 bases, with 9 bases lying between them. Germline V gene data show CDR1 as SGHNT and CDR2 as YYREEE (reference sequence).

The V gene is TRBV11-2, the J gene TRBJ1-5; D is unclear. Trimming stripped 0 bases from V and 5 bases from J, with 5 bases between. This CDR3 contains 13 residues. CDR1 and CDR2 (germline): SGHAT, FQNNGV. The CDR3 sequence: CASSLDRDQPQHF. The CDR3 coding sequence is TGTGCCAGCAGCTTAGATCGAGATCAGCCCCAGCATTTT.

V and J are TRBV11-3 and TRBJ1-6; D remains unclear. The CDR3 is made up of 18 amino acids. Germline CDR1 reads SGHNT; CDR2 reads YENEEA. Trimming took 0 bases from V and 0 from J, leaving 12 bases between them. The CDR3 DNA sequence: TGTGCCAGCAGCTTAGATCAATCCGGGAGCTCCTATAATTCACCCCTCCACTTT. Translated: CASSLDQSGSSYNSPLHF.

This chain joins TRBV7-3 and TRBJ2-2; D is tentatively TRBD1 or TRBD2 (5 bases each). Germline V gene data show CDR1 as SGHTA and CDR2 as FQGTGA. The CDR3 has 15 amino acids. V was shortened by 3 bases and J by 5 bases, with 13 bases between the two germline ends. This CDR3 reads CASSFGAESTGELFF. The CDR3 DNA reads TGTGCCAGCAGCTTCGGGGCAGAAAGTACCGGGGAGCTGTTTTTT. The full variable domain, completed using reference TRBV7-3 and TRBJ2-2, is GAGVSQTPSNKVTEKGKYVELRCDPISGHTALYWYRQSLGQGPEFLIYFQGTGAADDSGLPNDRFFAVRPEGSVSTLKIQRTERGDSAVYLCASSFGAESTGELFFGEGSRLTVL.

The CDR3, as DNA: TGCGCCAGCAGCTTGTCGGGGGGGCTAGGAGCCCAGCATTTT. Translated, it gives CASSLSGGLGAQHF. The chain joins TRBV5-1 to TRBJ1-5, with a possible D match to TRBD1 (6 bases). CDR3 size: 14 residues. The germline V gene encodes CDR1 SGHRS and CDR2 YFSETQ. V was shortened by 1 base and J by 11 bases, with 16 bases between the two germline ends.

Only one count was recorded for this clone. The chain carries TRBV28 and TRBJ2-7; TRBD2 aligns across 8 bases. CDR3 size: 12 residues. The V segment lost 6 bases and the J segment 6 bases; nucleotides outside the gene matches: 4. Germline V gives CDR1 MDHEN, CDR2 SYDVKM. The CDR3 region is CASRSGSGEQYF. CDR3 DNA sequence: TGTGCCAGCAGAAGCGGGAGCGGCGAGCAGTACTTC.

This clone has just a few counts. The chain uses TRBV5-1 and TRBJ1-5; D is uncertain. The CDR3 loop spans 14 amino acids. V shed 0 bases and J shed 6 bases, with 10 bases lying between them. CDR1 and CDR2 (germline): SGHRS, YFSETQ. CDR3 amino acids: CASSLDGESQPQHF. The CDR3 DNA reads TGCGCCAGCAGCTTGGATGGGGAGTCTCAGCCCCAGCATTTT. The entire variable domain, with the rest obtained from reference TRBV5-1 and TRBJ1-5, is as follows: KAGVTQTPRYLIKTRGQQVTLSCSPISGHRSVSWYQQTPGQGLQFLFEYFSETQRNKGNFPGRFSGRQFSNSRSEMNVSTLELGDSALYLCASSLDGESQPQHFGDGTRLSIL.

The chain joins TRBV6-5 to TRBJ2-5; D gene uncertain. V was pared by 1 base and J by 5 bases, with 14 bases between. Per germline, CDR1 MNHEY and CDR2 SVGAGI. The CDR3 totals 15 residues. CDR3: CASSYLSDARETQYF. The CDR3 DNA is TGTGCCAGCAGTTACTTGTCGGACGCCAGGGAGACCCAGTACTTC.

The chain has TRBV2 and TRBJ1-5, with D possibly TRBD1 on 5 matching bases. The CDR3 contains 15 residues. CDR1 is SNHLY and CDR2 is FYNNEI in the germline V gene. V was trimmed by 6 bases and J by 5 bases, leaving 17 bases between them. This CDR3 reads CASSDNQGSHQPQHF. The CDR3 DNA reads TGTGCCAGCAGCGACAATCAGGGTTCACATCAGCCCCAGCATTTT.

This clone occurred a few times. The chain carries TRBV18 and TRBJ1-6; D is unresolved. Germline V lookup: CDR1 KGHSH, CDR2 LQKENI. This CDR3 contains 15 residues. V lost 2 bases, J lost 10 bases, and 15 bases lay in between. CDR3 in amino acids: CASSPTAGIESPLHF. In nucleotides, the CDR3 is TGTGCCAGCTCACCAACTGCGGGAATCGAATCACCCCTCCACTTT.

The chain joins TRBV28 to TRBJ2-7; 7 bases are shared with TRBD2. The CDR3 consists of 14 residues. CDR1 and CDR2 from the germline V gene are MDHEN and SYDVKM. Germline trimming cut 7 bases from V and 4 bases from J; bases unmatched to any gene: 10. The CDR3 loop is CASKFGRAGYEQYF. The CDR3 bases are TGTGCCAGCAAATTTGGGAGGGCCGGTTACGAGCAGTACTTC.

This sequence joins TRBV11-3 and TRBJ2-2, with 7 nucleotides matching TRBD2. The junction had 3 bases not matched to a gene; V was cut back by 2 bases and J by 0 bases. This CDR3 contains 16 residues. Germline loops: CDR1 SGHNT, CDR2 YENEEA. CDR3 sequence (DNA): TGTGCCAGCAGCTTAATGGGGGGGACGAACACCGGGGAGCTGTTTTTT. Its protein is CASSLMGGTNTGELFF.

J is TRBJ2-2 and V is TRBV2; D call uncertain. Germline loops: CDR1 SNHLY, CDR2 FYNNEI. The CDR3 runs 13 residues. V was pared by 4 bases and J by 1 base, with 4 bases between. This chain's CDR3 is CASSVENTGELFF. In nucleotides, the CDR3 is TGTGCCAGCAGTGTAGAGAACACCGGGGAGCTGTTTTTT.

The chain recombines TRBV6-5 with TRBJ2-1, with D uncertain. Germline-derived CDR1 and CDR2 are MNHEY and SVGAGI. This CDR3 spans 15 amino acids. The V end was cut by 2 bases, the J end by 3 bases, with 11 bases between. The CDR3 coding sequence is TGTGCCAGCAGTTACCCTGATCCGAGCTACAATGAGCAGTTCTTC. Translated: CASSYPDPSYNEQFF.

The CDR3 region has the DNA TGTGCCAGCAGGGCAGGGTTATCCACCGGGGAGCTGTTTTTT. Protein sequence: CASRAGLSTGELFF. The chain combines TRBV6-5 with TRBJ2-2; D is perhaps TRBD1 (5 bases). The CDR3 extends over 14 amino acids. Per the germline V gene, CDR1 is MNHEY and CDR2 is SVGAGI. V lost 6 bases to trimming and J lost 4 bases, with 12 bases between them.

The chain combines TRBV18 with TRBJ1-4, with unresolved D. The V end lost 1 base, the J end lost 1 base, and 7 bases lay between the germline ends. This CDR3 has 15 residues. Germline lookup yields CDR1 KGHSH and CDR2 LQKENI. The CDR3 sequence is CASSPRVLTNEKLFF. In DNA form, the CDR3 reads TGTGCCAGCTCACCACGCGTGTTAACTAATGAAAAACTGTTTTTT.

In this sample, this clone turned up once. The chain employs TRBV7-2 and TRBJ2-7; D assignment may be TRBD1 or TRBD2 (6 bases each). The CDR3 totals 16 residues. CDR1 SGHTA and CDR2 FQGNSA come from the germline V gene. V gave up 1 base and J gave up 2 bases, with 15 bases separating them. CDR3 residues: CASSLVGGALTYEQYF. The CDR3 nucleotides read TGTGCCAGCAGCTTAGTGGGGGGCGCACTAACCTACGAGCAGTACTTC.

This chain connects TRBV4-2 to TRBJ2-2; D is perhaps TRBD1 or TRBD2 (5 bases each). The CDR3 consists of 14 residues. Germline-derived CDR1 and CDR2 are LGHNA and YNFKEQ. The V end lost 4 bases, the J end lost 6 bases, and 12 bases lay between the germline ends. CDR3 bases: TGTGCCAGCAGCCCATCTTTGGGGGCCGGGGAGCTGTTTTTT. It specifies CASSPSLGAGELFF.

The chain carries TRBV2 and TRBJ1-1; no definite D call. This CDR3 contains 13 residues. Germline CDR1 is SNHLY and CDR2 is FYNNEI. V gave up 1 base and J gave up 1 base, with 4 bases separating them. Here the CDR3 reads CASSEGTNTEAFF. The CDR3 region has the DNA TGTGCCAGCAGTGAAGGGACGAACACTGAAGCTTTCTTT.

The chain carries TRBV9 and TRBJ2-1, with 8 nucleotides matching TRBD1. The germline V gene has CDR1 SGDLS and CDR2 YYNGEE. The V segment lost 3 bases and the J segment 6 bases; nucleotides outside the gene matches: 8. The CDR3 extends over 15 amino acids. DNA of the CDR3: TGTGCCAGCAGCGCCGGGACAGGTTTTGGCAATGAGCAGTTCTTC. Its translation is CASSAGTGFGNEQFF.

This chain links TRBV6-1 with TRBJ2-1, with D perhaps matching TRBD2 (5 bases). V was pared by 0 bases and J by 15 bases, with 33 bases between. CDR3 length equals 19 residues. CDR1 is MNHNS, CDR2 SASEGT, per germline. This CDR3 reads CASSEARFLDRITGSLVFF. DNA for the CDR3: TGTGCCAGCAGTGAAGCGCGTTTCCTAGATCGGATAACGGGATCCCTCGTGTTCTTC.

The chain combines TRBV11-2 with TRBJ2-7; a possible D gene is TRBD2 (5 bases). The CDR3 has 13 residues. V was shortened by 0 bases and J by 6 bases, with 9 bases between the two germline ends. Per germline, CDR1 SGHAT and CDR2 FQNNGV. The CDR3 DNA reads TGTGCCAGCAGCTTAGATATGGGGAGCGAGCAGTACTTC. This gives the protein CASSLDMGSEQYF.

The CDR3 region has the DNA TGTGCCAGTAGTACTACAGGGCCTCAGCCCCAGCATTTT. Protein: CASSTTGPQPQHF. The chain employs TRBV19 and TRBJ1-5; weak D call: TRBD1 (6 bases). Looked up from germline, CDR1 is LNHDA and CDR2 is SQIVND (reference sequence). Trimming stripped 4 bases from V and 6 bases from J, with 10 bases between. The length of the CDR3 is 13 residues.